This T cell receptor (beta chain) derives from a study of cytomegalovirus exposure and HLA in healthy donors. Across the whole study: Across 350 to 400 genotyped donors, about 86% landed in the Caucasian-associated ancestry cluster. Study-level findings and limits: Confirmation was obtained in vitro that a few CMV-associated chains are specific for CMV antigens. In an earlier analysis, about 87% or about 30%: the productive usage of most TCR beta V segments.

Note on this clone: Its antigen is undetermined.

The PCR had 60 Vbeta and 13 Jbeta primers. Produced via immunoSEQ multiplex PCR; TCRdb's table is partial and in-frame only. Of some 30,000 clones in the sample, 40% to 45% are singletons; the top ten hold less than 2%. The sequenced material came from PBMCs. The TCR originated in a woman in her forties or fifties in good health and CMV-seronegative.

The chain's CDR3 is CASFPSSYEQYF. The CDR3 nucleotides read TGTGCCAGCTTCCCGAGCTCCTACGAGCAGTACTTC. V and J are TRBV18 and TRBJ2-7, with D uncertain. V lost 7 bases to trimming and J lost 0 bases, with 7 bases between them. The CDR3 length is 12 residues. CDR1 is KGHSH and CDR2 is LQKENI in the germline V gene.